The 28 T cell receptor beta chains given below trace back to one sample, sequenced in a study of T cell changes during pregnancy in multiple sclerosis. Using immunoSEQ multiplex PCR, the repertoire was profiled, and TCRdb retains in-frame clones only, with some absent. Seen here are approximately 100,000 clones, less than 95% observed once, and the top ten hold 1.6%. Sequences were derived from peripheral blood, sampled before pregnancy. The receptor set was obtained from a female donor with multiple sclerosis, enrolled in a pregnancy study.

The rearrangement links TRBV9 to TRBJ1-2; tentative D call: TRBD1 (5 bases). V gave up 4 bases and J gave up 8 bases, with 18 bases separating them. From germline, CDR1 is SGDLS and CDR2 YYNGEE. This CDR3 comprises 14 residues. The CDR3 loop is CASSLAGGAGGYTF. In nucleotides, the CDR3 is TGTGCCAGCAGCCTAGCGGGGGGAGCAGGCGGCTACACCTTC. The variable domain in full, completed from reference TRBV9 and TRBJ1-2, reads DSGVTQTPKHLITATGQRVTLRCSPRSGDLSVYWYQQSLDQGLQFLIQYYNGEERAKGNILERFSAQQFPDLHSELNLSSLELGDSALYFCASSLAGGAGGYTFGSGTRLTVV.

The chain recombines TRBV19 with TRBJ1-6; a possible D gene is TRBD1 (6 bases). Deletions cut 5 bases from V and 7 bases from J, with 18 bases between. Germline values: CDR1 LNHDA, CDR2 SQIVND (reference sequence). CDR3 length: 16 residues. CDR3 sequence (DNA): TGTGCCAGTAGTGCTAACAGGGCCCCCTTCAATTCACCCCTCCACTTT. Amino acid sequence: CASSANRAPFNSPLHF. The full variable domain, with the rest looked up from reference TRBV19 and TRBJ1-6, is DGGITQSPKYLFRKEGQNVTLSCEQNLNHDAMYWYRQDPGQGLRLIYYSQIVNDFQKGDIAEGYSVSREKKESFPLTVTSAQKNPTAFYLCASSANRAPFNSPLHFGNGTRLTVT.

The chain is built from TRBV4-2 and TRBJ2-1, with TRBD2 identical over 14 bases. CDR1 and CDR2 (germline): LGHNA, YNFKEQ. The CDR3 contains 16 residues. V shed 5 bases and J 6 bases; nucleotides not matched to a gene: 6. CDR3 sequence (DNA): TGTGCCAGCAGCGAGCCGGGACTAGCGGGAGCCAATGAGCAGTTCTTC. Protein sequence: CASSEPGLAGANEQFF.

This chain uses TRBV7-9 with TRBJ2-7, with 7 bases that match TRBD2. The V gene end was trimmed by 0 bases and the J gene end by 2 bases; junction bases not matched to a gene: 1. Germline CDR1 reads SEHNR; CDR2 reads FQNEAQ (reference sequence). The CDR3 runs 14 residues. The DNA of the CDR3 is TGTGCCAGCAGCTTAGCAGCGGGAACCTACGAGCAGTACTTC. Protein: CASSLAAGTYEQYF.

The V call is TRBV18, the J call TRBJ2-7; tentative D call: TRBD2 (6 bases). The germline CDR1 and CDR2 sequences are KGHSH and LQKENI. V gave up 5 bases and J gave up 6 bases, with 14 bases separating them. The CDR3 extends over 13 amino acids. In DNA, the CDR3 is TGTGCCAGCTCAGAGTCCGGGACTCCCGAGCAGTACTTC. Amino acids: CASSESGTPEQYF.

This sequence joins TRBV4-3 and TRBJ2-5, with TRBD1 as a possible D gene (6 bases). V gave up 1 base and J gave up 1 base, with 16 bases separating them. CDR3 length: 17 amino acids. Per the germline V gene, CDR1 is LGHNA and CDR2 is YSLEER. The CDR3: CASSQAPTGISQETQYF. CDR3 coding DNA: TGCGCCAGCAGCCAAGCACCCACAGGGATCAGCCAAGAGACCCAGTACTTC.

V and J are TRBV6-6 and TRBJ1-1; TRBD1 matches 9 bases. The V segment lost 2 bases and the J segment 7 bases; nucleotides outside the gene matches: 5. Germline V lookup: CDR1 MNHNY, CDR2 SVGAGI (reference sequence). This CDR3 contains 14 residues. Written as DNA, the CDR3 is TGTGCCAGCAGTTACAACAGGGGGCTTGGTGAAGCTTTCTTT. Its protein is CASSYNRGLGEAFF.

The V gene is TRBV28, the J gene TRBJ2-1, with D maybe TRBD1 (6 bases). V shed 2 bases and J shed 9 bases, with 11 bases lying between them. The CDR3 consists of 13 residues. Germline CDR1 is MDHEN and CDR2 is SYDVKM. CDR3 bases: TGTGCCAGCAGTTTACAGGGGTACGGTGAGCAGTTCTTC. This encodes CASSLQGYGEQFF.

The chain uses TRBV27 and TRBJ2-2; perhaps TRBD1 as D (6 bases). V was pared by 2 bases and J by 5 bases, with 12 bases between. CDR1 is MNHEY, CDR2 SMNVEV, per germline (reference sequence). The CDR3 is 15 residues long. This CDR3 reads CASSLNRVVTGELFF. CDR3 nucleotide sequence: TGTGCCAGCAGTTTAAACAGGGTAGTAACCGGGGAGCTGTTTTTT.

The chain is built from TRBV19 and TRBJ1-4, with 8 nucleotides matching TRBD1. Germline V CDR1 and CDR2: LNHDA, SQIVND (reference sequence). Trimming at V came to 5 bases and at J to 8 bases, leaving 4 bases not matched to a gene. CDR3 size: 13 residues. CDR3 residues: CASSSRDREKLFF. The CDR3 DNA sequence: TGTGCCAGTAGTTCCCGGGACAGGGAAAAACTGTTTTTT.

The chain has TRBV11-2 and TRBJ2-2, with TRBD2 matching 14 bases. CDR3 length: 16 residues. Per germline, CDR1 SGHAT and CDR2 FQNNGV. Germline trimming cut 8 bases from V and 1 base from J; bases unmatched to any gene: 3. DNA for the CDR3: TGTGCCAGCGGGACTAGCGGGAGAGTGAACACCGGGGAGCTGTTTTTT. It encodes CASGTSGRVNTGELFF.

The V call is TRBV9, the J call TRBJ1-2; 10 nucleotides match TRBD1. The CDR3 totals 15 residues. Germline CDR1 is SGDLS and CDR2 is YYNGEE. Losses at the gene ends were 0 bases for V and 6 bases for J; bases not matched to a gene: 5. Here the CDR3 reads CASSVVGGTGDGYTF. CDR3 nucleotide sequence: TGTGCCAGCAGCGTAGTAGGAGGGACAGGGGATGGCTACACCTTC.

This clone was detected only a few times. The rearrangement joins TRBV12-5 to TRBJ2-7, with D tentatively TRBD2 (7 bases). CDR1 is LGHNT, CDR2 FRNRAP, per germline. The CDR3 length is 15 residues. V gave up 0 bases and J gave up 6 bases, with 15 bases separating them. The CDR3, as DNA: TGTGCTAGTGGTTTGGTAGGGGGGGGCTGGGTCGAGCAGTACTTC. Encoded protein: CASGLVGGGWVEQYF. Full variable domain (outside the CDR3, taken from reference TRBV12-5 and TRBJ2-7): DARVTQTPRHKVTEMGQEVTMRCQPILGHNTVFWYRQTMMQGLELLAYFRNRAPLDDSGMPKDRFSAEMPDATLATLKIQPSEPRDSAVYFCASGLVGGGWVEQYFGPGTRLTVT.

The chain couples TRBV30 to TRBJ1-1, with 8 positions matching TRBD1. Germline V gene sequence: CDR1 GTSNPN, CDR2 SVGIG (reference sequence). The ends lost 4 bases at V and 2 bases at J; junction bases unmatched: 12. This CDR3 comprises 16 residues. CDR3 residues: CAWMGGQGYENTEAFF. Here the CDR3 DNA reads TGTGCCTGGATGGGCGGACAGGGTTACGAAAACACTGAAGCTTTCTTT.

V usage is TRBV5-6 and J usage is TRBJ1-4; 9 bases align to TRBD1. Germline V gene lookup returns CDR1 SGHDT and CDR2 YYEEEE. Trimming cost V 1 base and J 0 bases; bases outside gene matches: 1. The CDR3 length is 16 residues. This CDR3 is CASSLRTGATNEKLFF. CDR3 DNA sequence: TGTGCCAGCAGCTTGAGGACAGGGGCAACTAATGAAAAACTGTTTTTT.

The rearrangement joins TRBV27 to TRBJ1-6; unclear D gene. The V and J ends lost 4 bases and 0 bases respectively, with 22 bases between them. The CDR3 totals 20 residues. The germline V gene encodes CDR1 MNHEY and CDR2 SMNVEV (reference sequence). CDR3 residues: CASSSWLHGSVSSYNSPLHF. CDR3 nucleotide sequence: TGTGCCAGCAGTTCTTGGCTCCATGGCTCCGTCAGCTCCTATAATTCACCCCTCCACTTT.

The chain is built from TRBV2 and TRBJ2-2, with D perhaps TRBD1 (6 bases). The CDR3 has 16 amino acids. Per the germline V gene, CDR1 is SNHLY and CDR2 is FYNNEI. The germline V and J ends were trimmed by 5 bases and 1 base, with 14 bases remaining between them. CDR3 amino acids: CASSYNGQRNTGELFF. The DNA of the CDR3 is TGTGCCAGCAGTTATAACGGACAGAGGAACACCGGGGAGCTGTTTTTT.

The chain employs TRBV5-4 and TRBJ2-7; D is possibly TRBD1 (6 bases). This CDR3 region has 12 residues. Trimming pared 4 bases from V and 8 bases from J, leaving 13 bases between. CDR1 and CDR2 (germline): SGHNT, YYREEE (reference sequence). CDR3 nucleotide sequence: TGTGCCAGCAGCAAACCACAGGGCCAGCAGTACTTC. This codes for CASSKPQGQQYF.

The CDR3 sequence: CASSWARTVVYEQYF. The CDR3, as DNA: TGTGCCAGCAGTTGGGCACGGACAGTTGTCTACGAGCAGTACTTC. The rearrangement uses TRBV27 and TRBJ2-7; possibly TRBD1 for D (6 bases). In germline, CDR1 is MNHEY, CDR2 SMNVEV (reference sequence). This CDR3 contains 15 residues. V dropped 4 bases and J dropped 3 bases, with 16 bases sitting between them.

The J gene is TRBJ2-5, the V gene TRBV7-3; 7 nucleotides agree with TRBD2. The CDR3 sequence is 16 residues long. The junction had 10 bases not matched to a gene; V was cut back by 4 bases and J by 2 bases. In germline, CDR1 is SGHTA, CDR2 FQGTGA. The DNA for the CDR3 is TGTGCCAGCAGCTCCGCTTCCGGGACTACTCAAGAGACCCAGTACTTC. This codes for CASSSASGTTQETQYF.

This chain links TRBV7-9 with TRBJ2-3; 11 nucleotides line up with TRBD2. In germline, CDR1 is SEHNR, CDR2 FQNEAQ (reference sequence). This CDR3 is built from 19 residues. The junction had 13 bases not matched to a gene; V was cut back by 5 bases and J by 0 bases. The CDR3, as DNA: TGTGCCAGCAGCAAAACTCGTCCCCGGACTAGCGGGAGCACAGATACGCAGTATTTT. It is translated as CASSKTRPRTSGSTDTQYF.

V gene TRBV6-6 combines with J gene TRBJ2-1; 7 nucleotides align to TRBD2. Germline CDR1 MNHNY, CDR2 SVGAGI (reference sequence). V lost 6 bases and J lost 7; bases outside the gene matches: 15. The CDR3 extends over 16 amino acids. The CDR3: CASSYDPGLTPNEQFF. The CDR3 nucleotides read TGTGCCAGCAGCTACGATCCGGGACTAACTCCTAATGAGCAGTTCTTC.

The genes are TRBV30 and TRBJ1-6; D unclear. The CDR3 extends over 13 amino acids. CDR1 and CDR2 from the germline V gene are GTSNPN and SVGIG (reference sequence). Trimming removed 4 bases at V and 5 bases at J, with 9 bases between. CDR3 loop: CAWNLRDNSPLHF. CDR3 nucleotide sequence: TGTGCCTGGAATTTGAGGGATAATTCACCCCTCCACTTT.

The chain joins TRBV10-3 to TRBJ2-5; 11 bases agree with TRBD2. Germline V gene sequence: CDR1 ENHRY, CDR2 SYGVKD. This CDR3 is built from 14 residues. Unmatched junction bases numbered 10, after V lost 7 bases and J lost 9 bases. CDR3 region: CAIKGLAEWEAQYF. In DNA, the CDR3 is TGTGCCATCAAGGGACTAGCGGAGTGGGAGGCCCAGTACTTC.

This clone came up a few times. V usage is TRBV11-3 and J usage is TRBJ1-1; no definite D call. Trimming pared 5 bases from V and 0 bases from J, leaving 13 bases between. The CDR3 runs to 15 residues. Per the germline V gene, CDR1 is SGHNT and CDR2 is YENEEA. The CDR3 protein is CASSQGRGLNTEAFF. Written as DNA, the CDR3 is TGTGCCAGCAGCCAAGGACGGGGTCTGAACACTGAAGCTTTCTTT.

The V gene is TRBV6-5, the J gene TRBJ2-7; D may be TRBD1 (6 bases). The CDR3 contains 14 residues. Trimming shortened V by 2 bases and J by 2 bases, and 10 bases separated the two germline ends. The germline gives CDR1 MNHEY, CDR2 SVGAGI. For the CDR3, the DNA is TGTGCCAGCAGTTACAAAGGGACAACCTACGAGCAGTACTTC. It is translated as CASSYKGTTYEQYF.

The chain couples TRBV5-1 to TRBJ1-4; tentatively, D is TRBD1 (5 bases). Germline CDR1 is SGHRS and CDR2 is YFSETQ. The CDR3 is made up of 14 amino acids. The V end was cut by 5 bases, the J end by 0 bases, with 8 bases between. CDR3: CASSQDTTNEKLFF. The DNA of the CDR3 is TGCGCCAGCAGTCAGGACACAACTAATGAAAAACTGTTTTTT.

V is TRBV11-3 and J is TRBJ2-3; no clear D gene. The germline V and J ends were trimmed by 3 bases and 3 bases, with 10 bases remaining between them. There are 14 residues in the CDR3. Germline V gives CDR1 SGHNT, CDR2 YENEEA. The CDR3 loop reads CASSLQTGTDTQYF. The CDR3 nucleotides are TGTGCCAGCAGCTTGCAAACCGGGACAGATACGCAGTATTTT.